Sequencing of this T cell receptor beta chain was carried out in a study of blood T cell repertoires in COVID-19. Per the authors' pipeline: Nucleated cell number was recorded as an estimate derived from reference gene primer amplification. Only in-frame clones appear in the TCRdb table, and some are missing; sequencing was by immunoSEQ multiplex PCR. From that table come the V and J calls and clone size; the DNA was used to work out D and trimming. The table lists about 300,000 clones, about nine tenths of them singletons. Deletions cut 4 bases from V and 1 base from J, with 8 bases between. CDR3 size: 13 residues. CDR1 and CDR2 (germline): SGHNT, YYREEE (reference sequence). Participant reports of clinical history set cohort assignment.

The chain carries TRBV5-4 and TRBJ2-5; the D gene is possibly TRBD1 (6 bases). The origin of this receptor is a young man who had recovered from COVID-19. The specimen sequenced was PBMCs or T cells enriched from blood (not recorded which). The DNA for the CDR3 is TGTGCCAGCAGCGGACAGTTCCAAGAGACCCAGTACTTC. It specifies CASSGQFQETQYF.